The sequence of this T cell receptor beta chain was determined in a study of circulating and synovial CD4+ cells in juvenile arthritis. Study-wide points: Bulk blood CD4 samples held at least an order of magnitude more or fewer genomes than CPL.

The CDR3 loop spans 15 amino acids. The V and J ends lost 0 bases and 4 bases, in that order; junction bases with no gene match: 6. Germline CDR1 and CDR2: SGHRS and YFSETQ. Worth noting for this clone: Antigen unknown.

Generated by immunoSEQ multiplex PCR, the TCRdb table keeps only in-frame clones and is missing some. The sample yields tens of thousands of clones, over 85% seen once. The specimen was CD4+ T cells from blood. This receptor was obtained from a human donor with juvenile idiopathic arthritis. The J gene is TRBJ2-5, the V gene TRBV5-1; 7 nucleotides align to TRBD2. The CDR3 region is CASSLVPGRGETQYF. The DNA of the CDR3 is TGCGCCAGCAGCTTGGTCCCGGGGAGGGGAGAGACCCAGTACTTC.